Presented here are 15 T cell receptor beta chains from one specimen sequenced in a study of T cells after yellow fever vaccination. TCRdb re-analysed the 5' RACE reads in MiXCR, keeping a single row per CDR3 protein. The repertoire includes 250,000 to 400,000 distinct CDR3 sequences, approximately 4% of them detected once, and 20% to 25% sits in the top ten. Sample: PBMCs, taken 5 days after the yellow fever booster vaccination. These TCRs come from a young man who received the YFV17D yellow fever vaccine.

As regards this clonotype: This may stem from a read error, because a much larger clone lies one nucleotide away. The CDR3: CASSFRAPLEKLFF. The CDR3 nucleotides are TGTGCCAGCAGTTTTCGAGCCCCTCTGGAAAAACTGTTTTTT. The V gene is TRBV12-3 or TRBV12-4, the J gene TRBJ1-4, with D unclear. V shed 3 bases and J shed 8 bases, with 13 bases lying between them. This CDR3 contains 14 residues.

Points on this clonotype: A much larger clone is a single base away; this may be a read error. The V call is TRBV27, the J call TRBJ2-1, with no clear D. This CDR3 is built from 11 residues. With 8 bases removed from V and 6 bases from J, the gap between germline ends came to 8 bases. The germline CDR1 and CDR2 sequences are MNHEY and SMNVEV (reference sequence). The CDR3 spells CASCRGNEQFF. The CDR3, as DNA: TGTGCCAGCTGCCGAGGCAATGAGCAGTTCTTC.

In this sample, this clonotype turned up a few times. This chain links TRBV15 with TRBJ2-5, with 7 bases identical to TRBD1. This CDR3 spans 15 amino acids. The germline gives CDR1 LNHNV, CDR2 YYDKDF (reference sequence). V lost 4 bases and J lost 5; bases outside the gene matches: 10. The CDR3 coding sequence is TGTGCCACCAGCAAAAACACAGGGGTAGGCGAGACCCAGTACTTC. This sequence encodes CATSKNTGVGETQYF. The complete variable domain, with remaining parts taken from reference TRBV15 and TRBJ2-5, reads DAMVIQNPRYQVTQFGKPVTLSCSQTLNHNVMYWYQQKSSQAPKLLFHYYDKDFNNEADTPDNFQSRRPNTSFCFLDIRSPGLGDTAMYLCATSKNTGVGETQYFGPGTRLLVL.

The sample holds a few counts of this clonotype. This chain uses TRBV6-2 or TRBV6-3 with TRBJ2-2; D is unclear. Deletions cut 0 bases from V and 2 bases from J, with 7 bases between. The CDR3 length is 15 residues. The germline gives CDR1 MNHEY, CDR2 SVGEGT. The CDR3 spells CASSYSWGNTGELFF. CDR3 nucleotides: TGTGCCAGCAGTTACTCGTGGGGAAACACCGGGGAGCTGTTTTTT.

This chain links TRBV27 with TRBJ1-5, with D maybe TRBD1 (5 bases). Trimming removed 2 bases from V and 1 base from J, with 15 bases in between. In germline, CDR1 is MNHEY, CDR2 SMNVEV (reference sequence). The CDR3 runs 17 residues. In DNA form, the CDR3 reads TGTGCCAGCAGTTTACACGCGGGGGTCCTAAGCAATCAGCCCCAGCATTTT. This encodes CASSLHAGVLSNQPQHF.

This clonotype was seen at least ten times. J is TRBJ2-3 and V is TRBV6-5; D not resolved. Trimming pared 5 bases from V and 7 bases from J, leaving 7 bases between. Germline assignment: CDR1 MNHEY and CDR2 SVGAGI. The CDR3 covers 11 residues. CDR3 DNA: TGTGCCAGCAGTCAGAGCTATACGCAGTATTTT. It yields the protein CASSQSYTQYF.

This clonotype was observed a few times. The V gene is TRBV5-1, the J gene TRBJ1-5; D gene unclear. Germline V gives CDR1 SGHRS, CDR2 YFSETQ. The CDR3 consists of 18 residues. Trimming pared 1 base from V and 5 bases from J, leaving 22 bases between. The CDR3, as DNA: TGCGCCAGCAGCTTGTATCGCCCCTTAATACGAAAGGATCAGCCCCAGCATTTT. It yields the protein CASSLYRPLIRKDQPQHF.

The CDR3 protein is CASSYPDSPLHF. The CDR3 DNA reads as TGTGCCAGCAGTTACCCCGATTCACCCCTCCACTTT. This chain links TRBV6-5 with TRBJ1-6; D is uncertain. Germline CDR1 MNHEY, CDR2 SVGAGI. The CDR3 is 12 residues long. V gave up 2 bases and J gave up 8 bases, with 4 bases separating them.

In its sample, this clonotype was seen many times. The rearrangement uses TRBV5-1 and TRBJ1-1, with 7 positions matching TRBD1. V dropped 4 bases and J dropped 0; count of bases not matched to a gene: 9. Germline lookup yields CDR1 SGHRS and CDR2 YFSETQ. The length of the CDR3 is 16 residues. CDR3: CASSTVGQTLNTEAFF. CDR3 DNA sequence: TGCGCCAGCAGCACCGTGGGACAGACTTTGAACACTGAAGCTTTCTTT.

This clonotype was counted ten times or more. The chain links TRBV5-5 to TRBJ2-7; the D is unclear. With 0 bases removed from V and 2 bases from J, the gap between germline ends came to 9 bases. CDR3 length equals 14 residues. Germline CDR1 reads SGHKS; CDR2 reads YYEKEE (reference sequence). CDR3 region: CASSLGGFAYEQYV. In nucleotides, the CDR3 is TGTGCCAGCAGCTTGGGTGGGTTCGCCTACGAGCAGTACGTC.

DNA of the CDR3: TGTGCCAGCAGTTTCGGTAGCGGGGGAGACACAGATACGCAGTATTTT. Translation: CASSFGSGGDTDTQYF. The V call is TRBV28, the J call TRBJ2-3, with 9 bases matching TRBD2. The V gene's germline CDR1 is MDHEN and CDR2 SYDVKM. With 3 bases clipped from V and 2 bases from J, the junction kept 6 bases outside the gene matches. The CDR3 runs to 16 residues.

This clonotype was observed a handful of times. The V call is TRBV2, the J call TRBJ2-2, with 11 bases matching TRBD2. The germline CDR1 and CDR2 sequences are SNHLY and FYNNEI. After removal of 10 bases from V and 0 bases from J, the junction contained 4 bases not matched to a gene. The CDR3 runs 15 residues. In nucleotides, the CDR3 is TGTGCCACCCAACTAGCGGGAGCGAACACCGGGGAGCTGTTTTTT. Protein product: CATQLAGANTGELFF.

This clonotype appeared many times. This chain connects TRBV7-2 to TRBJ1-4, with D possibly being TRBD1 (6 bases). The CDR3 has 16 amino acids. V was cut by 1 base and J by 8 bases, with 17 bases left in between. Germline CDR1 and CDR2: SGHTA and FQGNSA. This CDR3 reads CASSLGGAGVGEKLFF. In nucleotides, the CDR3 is TGTGCCAGCAGCTTAGGCGGGGCAGGGGTAGGGGAAAAACTGTTTTTT.

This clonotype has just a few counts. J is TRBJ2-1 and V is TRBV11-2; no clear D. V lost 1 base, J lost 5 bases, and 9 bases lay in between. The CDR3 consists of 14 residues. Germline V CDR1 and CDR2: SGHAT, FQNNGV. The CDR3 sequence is CASSLVIDHNEQFF. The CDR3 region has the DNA TGTGCCAGCAGCTTAGTAATCGACCACAATGAGCAGTTCTTC.

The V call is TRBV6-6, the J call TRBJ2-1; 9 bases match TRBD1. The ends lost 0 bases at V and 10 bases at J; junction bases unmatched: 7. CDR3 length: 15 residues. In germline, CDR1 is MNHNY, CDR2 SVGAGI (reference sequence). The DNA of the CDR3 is TGTGCCAGCAGTTACTCGACGACAGGGGGGATGGAGCAGTTCTTC. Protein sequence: CASSYSTTGGMEQFF.